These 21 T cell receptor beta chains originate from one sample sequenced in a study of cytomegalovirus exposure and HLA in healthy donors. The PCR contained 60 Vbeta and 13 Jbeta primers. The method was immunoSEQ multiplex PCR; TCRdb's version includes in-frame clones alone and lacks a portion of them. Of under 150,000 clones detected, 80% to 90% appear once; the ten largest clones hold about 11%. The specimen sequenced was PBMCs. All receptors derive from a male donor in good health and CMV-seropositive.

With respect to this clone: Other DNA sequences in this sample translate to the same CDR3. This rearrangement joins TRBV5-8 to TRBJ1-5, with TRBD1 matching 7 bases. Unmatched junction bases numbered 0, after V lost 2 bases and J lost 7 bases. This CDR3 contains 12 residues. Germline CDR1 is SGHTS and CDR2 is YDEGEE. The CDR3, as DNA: TGTGCCAGCAGCTTCAGGGGGCAGCCCCAGCATTTT. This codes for CASSFRGQPQHF.

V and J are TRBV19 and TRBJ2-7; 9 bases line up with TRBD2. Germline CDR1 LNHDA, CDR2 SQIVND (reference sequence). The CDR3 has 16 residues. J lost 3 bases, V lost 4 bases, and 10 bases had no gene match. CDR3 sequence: CASSTGTSRLGYEQYF. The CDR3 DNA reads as TGTGCCAGTAGTACCGGGACTAGCCGCTTGGGCTACGAGCAGTACTTC.

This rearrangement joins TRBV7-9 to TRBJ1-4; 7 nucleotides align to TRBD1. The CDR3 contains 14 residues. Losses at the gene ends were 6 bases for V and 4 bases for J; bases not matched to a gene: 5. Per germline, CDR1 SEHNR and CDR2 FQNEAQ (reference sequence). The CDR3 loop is CASSWDSLNEKLFF. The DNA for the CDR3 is TGTGCCAGCAGTTGGGACAGTCTTAATGAAAAACTGTTTTTT.

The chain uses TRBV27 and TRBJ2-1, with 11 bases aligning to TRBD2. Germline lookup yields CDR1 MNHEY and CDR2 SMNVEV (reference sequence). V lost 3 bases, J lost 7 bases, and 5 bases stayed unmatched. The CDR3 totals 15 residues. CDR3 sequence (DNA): TGTGCCAGCAGTTTTAGCGGGAGGGGGTTAAATGAGCAGTTCTTC. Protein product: CASSFSGRGLNEQFF.

CDR3 nucleotides: TGTGCCAGCAGCGTACGGGGGGGCTACGAGCAGTACTTC. It encodes CASSVRGGYEQYF. V is TRBV9 and J is TRBJ2-7, with 8 bases fitting TRBD2. V lost 1 base and J lost 3; bases outside the gene matches: 0. The germline gives CDR1 SGDLS, CDR2 YYNGEE. The CDR3 runs 13 residues.

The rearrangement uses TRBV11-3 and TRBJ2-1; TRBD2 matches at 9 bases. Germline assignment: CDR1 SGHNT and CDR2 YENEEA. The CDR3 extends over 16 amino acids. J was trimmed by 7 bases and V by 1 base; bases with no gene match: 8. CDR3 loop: CASSLGRASGMNEQFF. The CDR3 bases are TGTGCCAGCAGCTTAGGAAGGGCTAGCGGGATGAATGAGCAGTTCTTC.

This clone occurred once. Here the CDR3 reads CASRLVTYEQYF. The DNA of the CDR3 is TGTGCCAGCAGACTAGTAACCTACGAGCAGTACTTC. This chain joins TRBV7-2 and TRBJ2-7; tentative D call: TRBD2 (5 bases). This CDR3 comprises 12 residues. Trimming left V 6 bases short and J 2 bases short, with 8 bases between. From germline, CDR1 is SGHTA and CDR2 FQGNSA. The whole variable domain, filled in from reference TRBV7-2 and TRBJ2-7, reads GAGVSQSPSNKVTEKGKDVELRCDPISGHTALYWYRQSLGQGLEFLIYFQGNSAPDKSGLPSDRFSAERTGGSVSTLTIQRTQQEDSAVYLCASRLVTYEQYFGPGTRLTVT.

CDR3 nucleotide sequence: TGTGCCAGCAGTGCTGGGACAGCGAACACTGAAGCTTTCTTT. It yields the protein CASSAGTANTEAFF. The chain is built from TRBV6-1 and TRBJ1-1, with TRBD1 matching 7 bases. The CDR3 loop spans 14 amino acids. Germline V lookup: CDR1 MNHNS, CDR2 SASEGT. Trimming cost V 4 bases and J 1 base; bases outside gene matches: 3.

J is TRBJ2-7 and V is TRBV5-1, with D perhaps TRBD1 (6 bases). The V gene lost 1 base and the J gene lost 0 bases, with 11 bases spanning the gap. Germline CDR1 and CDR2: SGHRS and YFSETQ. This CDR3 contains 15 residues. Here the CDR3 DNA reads TGCGCCAGCAGCTTGTGGCAGGGGAGCTCCTACGAGCAGTACTTC. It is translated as CASSLWQGSSYEQYF.

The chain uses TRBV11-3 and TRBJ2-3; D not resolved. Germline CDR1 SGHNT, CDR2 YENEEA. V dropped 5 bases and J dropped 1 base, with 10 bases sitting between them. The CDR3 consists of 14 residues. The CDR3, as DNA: TGTGCCAGCAGCCCCAGCGACGGCACAGATACGCAGTATTTT. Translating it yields CASSPSDGTDTQYF.

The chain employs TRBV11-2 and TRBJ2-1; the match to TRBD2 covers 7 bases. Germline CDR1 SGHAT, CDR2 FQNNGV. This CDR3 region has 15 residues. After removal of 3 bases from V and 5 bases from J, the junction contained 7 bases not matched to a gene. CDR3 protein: CASSFTGLDNNEQFF. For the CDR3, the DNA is TGTGCCAGCAGCTTTACTGGACTAGACAACAATGAGCAGTTCTTC.

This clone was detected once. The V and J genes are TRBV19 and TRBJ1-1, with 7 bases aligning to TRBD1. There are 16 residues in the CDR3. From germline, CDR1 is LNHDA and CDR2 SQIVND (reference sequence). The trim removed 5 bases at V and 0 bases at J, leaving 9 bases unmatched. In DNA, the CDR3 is TGTGCCAGTAGTCCACCACAGGGGAGAGTGAACACTGAAGCTTTCTTT. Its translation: CASSPPQGRVNTEAFF. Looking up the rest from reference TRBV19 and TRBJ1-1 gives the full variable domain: DGGITQSPKYLFRKEGQNVTLSCEQNLNHDAMYWYRQDPGQGLRLIYYSQIVNDFQKGDIAEGYSVSREKKESFPLTVTSAQKNPTAFYLCASSPPQGRVNTEAFFGQGTRLTVV.

The CDR3 coding sequence is TGTGCCAGCTGGGGGGGGACTAGCTTGACAGATGAGCAGTTCTTC. It is translated as CASWGGTSLTDEQFF. The chain carries TRBV27 and TRBJ2-1; 9 bases align to TRBD2. The junction had 13 bases not matched to a gene; V was cut back by 8 bases and J by 8 bases. The germline gives CDR1 MNHEY, CDR2 SMNVEV (reference sequence). CDR3 length: 15 residues.

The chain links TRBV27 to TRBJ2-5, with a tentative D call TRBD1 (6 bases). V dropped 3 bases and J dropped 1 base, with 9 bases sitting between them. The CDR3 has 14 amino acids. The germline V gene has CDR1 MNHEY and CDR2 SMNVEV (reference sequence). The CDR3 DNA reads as TGTGCCAGCAGTTTTCAGGGGAGCCAAGAGACCCAGTACTTC. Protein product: CASSFQGSQETQYF.

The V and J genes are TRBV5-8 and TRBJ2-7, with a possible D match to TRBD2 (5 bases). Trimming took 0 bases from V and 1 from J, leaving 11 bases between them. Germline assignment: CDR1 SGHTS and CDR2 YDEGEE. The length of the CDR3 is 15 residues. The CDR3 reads CASSLGREWSYEQYF. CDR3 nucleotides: TGTGCCAGCAGCTTGGGTAGGGAGTGGTCCTACGAGCAGTACTTC. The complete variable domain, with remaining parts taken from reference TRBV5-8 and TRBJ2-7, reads EAGVTQSPTHLIKTRGQQATLRCSPISGHTSVYWYQQALGLGLQFLLWYDEGEERNRGNFPPRFSGRQFPNYSSELNVNALELEDSALYLCASSLGREWSYEQYFGPGTRLTVT.

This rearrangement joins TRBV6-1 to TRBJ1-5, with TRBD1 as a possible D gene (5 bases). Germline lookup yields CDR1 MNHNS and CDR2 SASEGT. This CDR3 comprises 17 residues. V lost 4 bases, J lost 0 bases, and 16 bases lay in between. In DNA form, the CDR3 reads TGTGCCAGCAGTGGTCGTGGCAGGACACTTAGCAATCAGCCCCAGCATTTT. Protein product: CASSGRGRTLSNQPQHF.

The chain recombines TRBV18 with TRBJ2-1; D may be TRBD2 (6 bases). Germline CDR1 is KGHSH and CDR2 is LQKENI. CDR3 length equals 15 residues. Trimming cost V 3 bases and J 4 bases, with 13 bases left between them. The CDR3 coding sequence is TGTGCCAGCTCACCGGCCTCGGGGGTTTACAATGAGCAGTTCTTC. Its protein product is CASSPASGVYNEQFF.

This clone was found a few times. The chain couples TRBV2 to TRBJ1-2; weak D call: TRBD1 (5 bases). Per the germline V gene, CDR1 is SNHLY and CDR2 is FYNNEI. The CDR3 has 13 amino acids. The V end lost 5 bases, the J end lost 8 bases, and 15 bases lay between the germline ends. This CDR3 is CASSRDSGNGYTF. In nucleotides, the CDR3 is TGTGCCAGCAGTAGGGACTCCGGAAACGGCTACACCTTC.

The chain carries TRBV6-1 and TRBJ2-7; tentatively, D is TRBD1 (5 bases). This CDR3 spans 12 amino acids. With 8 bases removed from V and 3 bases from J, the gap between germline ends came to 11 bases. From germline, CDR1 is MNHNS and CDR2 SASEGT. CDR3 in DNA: TGTGCCAGCGAACGGACAAGCTACGAGCAGTACTTC. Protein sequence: CASERTSYEQYF.

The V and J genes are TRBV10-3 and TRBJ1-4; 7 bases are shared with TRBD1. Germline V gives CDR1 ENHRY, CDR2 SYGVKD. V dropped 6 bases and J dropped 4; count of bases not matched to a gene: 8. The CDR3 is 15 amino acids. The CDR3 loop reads CAISAGGTVNEKLFF. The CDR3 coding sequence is TGTGCCATCAGCGCTGGAGGGACAGTTAATGAAAAACTGTTTTTT.

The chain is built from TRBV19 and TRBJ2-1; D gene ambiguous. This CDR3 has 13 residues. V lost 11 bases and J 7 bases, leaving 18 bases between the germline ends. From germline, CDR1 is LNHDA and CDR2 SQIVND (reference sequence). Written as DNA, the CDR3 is TGTGCCGCCGAAGCGACTCTGAGTAATGAGCAGTTCTTC. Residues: CAAEATLSNEQFF.